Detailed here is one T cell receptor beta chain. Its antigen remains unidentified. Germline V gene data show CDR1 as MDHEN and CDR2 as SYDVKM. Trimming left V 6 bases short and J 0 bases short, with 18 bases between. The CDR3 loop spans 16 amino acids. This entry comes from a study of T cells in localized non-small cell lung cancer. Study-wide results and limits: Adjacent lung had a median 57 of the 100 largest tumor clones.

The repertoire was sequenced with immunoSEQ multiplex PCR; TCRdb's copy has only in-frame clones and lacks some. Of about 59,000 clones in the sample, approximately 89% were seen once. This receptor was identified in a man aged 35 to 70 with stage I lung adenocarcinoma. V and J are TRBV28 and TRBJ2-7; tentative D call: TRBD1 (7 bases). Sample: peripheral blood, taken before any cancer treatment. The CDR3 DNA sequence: TGTGCCAGCAGAGGAGGGGGCGCGATTTACTCCTACGAGCAGTACTTC. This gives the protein CASRGGGAIYSYEQYF.